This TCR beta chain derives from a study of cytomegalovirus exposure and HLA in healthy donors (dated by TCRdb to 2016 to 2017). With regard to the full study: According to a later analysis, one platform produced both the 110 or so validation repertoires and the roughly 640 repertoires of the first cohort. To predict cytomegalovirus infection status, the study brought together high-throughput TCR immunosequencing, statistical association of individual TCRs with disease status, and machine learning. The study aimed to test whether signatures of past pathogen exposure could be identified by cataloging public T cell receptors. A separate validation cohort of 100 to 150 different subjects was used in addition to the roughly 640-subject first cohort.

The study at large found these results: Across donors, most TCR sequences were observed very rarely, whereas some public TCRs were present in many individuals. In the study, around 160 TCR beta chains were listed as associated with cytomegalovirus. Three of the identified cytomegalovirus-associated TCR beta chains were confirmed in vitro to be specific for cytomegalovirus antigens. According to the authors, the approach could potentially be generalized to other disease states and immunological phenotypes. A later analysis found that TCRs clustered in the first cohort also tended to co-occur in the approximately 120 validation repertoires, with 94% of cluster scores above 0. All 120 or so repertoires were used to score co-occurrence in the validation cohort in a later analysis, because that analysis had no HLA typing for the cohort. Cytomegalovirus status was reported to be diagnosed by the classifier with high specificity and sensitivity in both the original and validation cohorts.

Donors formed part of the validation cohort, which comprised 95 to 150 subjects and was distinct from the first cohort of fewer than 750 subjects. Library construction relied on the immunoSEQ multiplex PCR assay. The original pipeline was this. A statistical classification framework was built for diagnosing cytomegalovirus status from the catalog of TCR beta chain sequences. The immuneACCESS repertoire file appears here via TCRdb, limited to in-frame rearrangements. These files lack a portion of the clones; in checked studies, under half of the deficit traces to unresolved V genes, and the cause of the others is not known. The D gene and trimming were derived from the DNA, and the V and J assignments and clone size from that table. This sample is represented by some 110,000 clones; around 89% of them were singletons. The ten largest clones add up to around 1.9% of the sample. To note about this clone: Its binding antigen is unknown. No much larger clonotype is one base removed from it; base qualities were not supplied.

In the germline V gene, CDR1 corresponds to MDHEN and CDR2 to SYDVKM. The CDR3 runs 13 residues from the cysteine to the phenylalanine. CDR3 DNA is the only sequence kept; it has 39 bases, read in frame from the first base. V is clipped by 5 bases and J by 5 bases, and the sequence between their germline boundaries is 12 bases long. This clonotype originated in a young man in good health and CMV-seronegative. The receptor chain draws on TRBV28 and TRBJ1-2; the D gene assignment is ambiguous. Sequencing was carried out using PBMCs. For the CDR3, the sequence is CASSVQESYGYTF. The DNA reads TGTGCCAGCAGTGTCCAGGAATCGTATGGCTACACCTTC.